This entry lists 21 T cell receptor beta chains sequenced from one sample in a study of cytomegalovirus exposure and HLA in healthy donors. Both 60 Vbeta primers and 13 Jbeta primers went into the PCR. Assay: immunoSEQ multiplex PCR; the TCRdb copy retains only in-frame clones and omits some. The sample holds 200,000 to 250,000 clones, more than 75% seen once. The sequencing sample was made of PBMCs. These receptors were taken from a male donor in good health and CMV-seronegative.

J is TRBJ2-7 and V is TRBV6-1; tentative D call: TRBD1 (6 bases). There are 13 residues in the CDR3. Per germline, CDR1 MNHNS and CDR2 SASEGT. V was pared by 7 bases and J by 0 bases, with 10 bases between. Written as DNA, the CDR3 is TGTGCCAGCAACGGACAGACCTCCTACGAGCAGTACTTC. Translated: CASNGQTSYEQYF.

J is TRBJ1-4 and V is TRBV9; a weak D match, TRBD1 (5 bases). CDR3 length equals 14 residues. The germline CDR1 and CDR2 sequences are SGDLS and YYNGEE. V was pared by 0 bases and J by 11 bases, with 14 bases between. CDR3 DNA: TGTGCCAGCAGCGTAGACCCGGGGGTCGGGAAACTGTTTTTT. This gives the protein CASSVDPGVGKLFF.

The chain links TRBV28 to TRBJ1-3; 8 nucleotides match TRBD1. Germline V gene lookup returns CDR1 MDHEN and CDR2 SYDVKM. V dropped 8 bases and J dropped 2; count of bases not matched to a gene: 5. This CDR3 contains 14 residues. For the CDR3, the DNA is TGTGCCAGCGCTCCAGGGGGCACTGGAAACACCATATATTTT. This translates into CASAPGGTGNTIYF.

The gene calls are TRBV6-1 and TRBJ2-7; 11 bases agree with TRBD2. The CDR3 runs 14 residues. J lost 0 bases, V lost 7 bases, and 2 bases had no gene match. The V gene's germline CDR1 is MNHNS and CDR2 SASEGT. The CDR3 spells CASITSGGSYEQYF. DNA of the CDR3: TGTGCCAGCATCACTAGCGGGGGCTCCTACGAGCAGTACTTC.

The CDR3 spells CASSPPGPSYTQYF. The DNA for the CDR3 is TGTGCCAGCAGTCCTCCGGGTCCCTCATATACGCAGTATTTT. This chain links TRBV28 with TRBJ2-3, with D unclear. Trimming took off 5 bases at V and 7 bases at J, with 16 bases between the two ends. Germline values: CDR1 MDHEN, CDR2 SYDVKM. This CDR3 contains 14 residues.

The chain has TRBV5-5 and TRBJ1-1, with 10 bases matching TRBD1. This CDR3 has 14 amino acids. Germline assignment: CDR1 SGHKS and CDR2 YYEKEE (reference sequence). Trimming cost V 2 bases and J 6 bases; bases outside gene matches: 4. CDR3 in amino acids: CASSFRQGASEAFF. CDR3 DNA sequence: TGTGCCAGCAGCTTCCGACAGGGGGCTTCTGAAGCTTTCTTT.

The chain uses TRBV11-2 and TRBJ2-7; tentative D call: TRBD1 (6 bases). This CDR3 contains 13 residues. Germline V gene data show CDR1 as SGHAT and CDR2 as FQNNGV. V shed 4 bases and J shed 0 bases, with 7 bases lying between them. The CDR3 DNA reads as TGTGCCAGCAGCTGGGACAACTCCTACGAGCAGTACTTC. Residues: CASSWDNSYEQYF.

The V and J genes are TRBV7-7 and TRBJ1-1, with D uncertain. V lost 5 bases, J lost 6 bases, and 13 bases lay in between. The CDR3 is 13 amino acids. Germline V CDR1 and CDR2: SSHAT, FNYEAQ (reference sequence). The CDR3 loop is CASSARLGAEAFF. CDR3 coding DNA: TGTGCCAGCAGCGCCCGATTGGGCGCTGAAGCTTTCTTT.

V usage is TRBV2 and J usage is TRBJ1-2; possible D gene TRBD1, 6 bases. The CDR3 covers 14 residues. Trimming removed 4 bases at V and 2 bases at J, with 11 bases between. CDR1 and CDR2 (germline): SNHLY, FYNNEI. The CDR3 protein is CASSGGGGNYGYTF. In DNA, the CDR3 is TGTGCCAGCAGTGGAGGGGGGGGGAACTATGGCTACACCTTC.

The J gene is TRBJ2-3, the V gene TRBV25-1; D is unresolved. Germline CDR1 MGHDK, CDR2 SYGVNS. V was shortened by 2 bases and J by 4 bases, with 4 bases between the two germline ends. The CDR3 has 12 residues. The CDR3, as DNA: TGTGCCAGCAGTGAAAAGCCAGATACGCAGTATTTT. It yields the protein CASSEKPDTQYF.

V usage is TRBV4-1 and J usage is TRBJ2-3, with 12 bases fitting TRBD2. The CDR3 has 16 residues. The V and J ends lost 4 bases and 6 bases, in that order; junction bases with no gene match: 8. Germline lookup yields CDR1 MGHRA and CDR2 YSYEKL. CDR3 in DNA: TGCGCCAGCAGCCTAAGTCCTAGCGGGAGGGGGGATACGCAGTATTTT. Its protein is CASSLSPSGRGDTQYF.

The V call is TRBV9, the J call TRBJ2-2; TRBD1 agrees at 12 bases. V lost 3 bases, J lost 3 bases, and 12 bases stayed unmatched. Looked up from germline, CDR1 is SGDLS and CDR2 is YYNGEE. This CDR3 contains 19 residues. CDR3 nucleotides: TGTGCCAGCAGCGGGCCCCGGGACAGGGGGCTTCGTGACACCGGGGAGCTGTTTTTT. This gives the protein CASSGPRDRGLRDTGELFF. Full variable domain (missing parts from reference TRBV9 and TRBJ2-2): DSGVTQTPKHLITATGQRVTLRCSPRSGDLSVYWYQQSLDQGLQFLIQYYNGEERAKGNILERFSAQQFPDLHSELNLSSLELGDSALYFCASSGPRDRGLRDTGELFFGEGSRLTVL.

This chain uses TRBV5-4 with TRBJ2-1; 11 nucleotides line up with TRBD2. CDR3 size: 17 residues. V lost 0 bases, J lost 6 bases, and 8 bases stayed unmatched. The germline CDR1 and CDR2 sequences are SGHNT and YYREEE (reference sequence). The DNA of the CDR3 is TGTGCCAGCAGCTTGGGGCCGGGACTAGCGGATCCCAATGAGCAGTTCTTC. It encodes CASSLGPGLADPNEQFF.

The chain employs TRBV6-1 and TRBJ2-5; 7 bases fit TRBD2. This CDR3 has 14 amino acids. The ends lost 2 bases at V and 5 bases at J; junction bases unmatched: 5. CDR1 and CDR2 (germline): MNHNS, SASEGT. The CDR3 DNA follows: TGTGCCAGCAGTGAATTCGGGGAGGGGGAGACCCAGTACTTC. Its translation: CASSEFGEGETQYF.

CDR3 sequence reads: CASSYGDRGSPLHF. In nucleotides, the CDR3 is TGTGCCAGCAGTTACGGGGACAGGGGTTCACCCCTCCACTTT. The chain carries TRBV6-6 and TRBJ1-6; 10 bases are a match to TRBD1. The CDR3 runs to 14 residues. Germline-derived CDR1 and CDR2 are MNHNY and SVGAGI (reference sequence). J was trimmed by 9 bases and V by 2 bases; bases with no gene match: 1.

V and J are TRBV7-6 and TRBJ2-1; 12 nucleotides agree with TRBD2. Germline lookup yields CDR1 SGHVS and CDR2 FNYEAQ. Germline trimming cut 4 bases from V and 5 bases from J; bases unmatched to any gene: 6. The length of the CDR3 is 16 residues. CDR3 nucleotides: TGTGCCAGCAGCTCGCAGAGGACTAGCGGGAACAATGAGCAGTTCTTC. Protein sequence: CASSSQRTSGNNEQFF. The full variable domain, completed using reference TRBV7-6 and TRBJ2-1, is GAGVSQSPRYKVTKRGQDVALRCDPISGHVSLYWYRQALGQGPEFLTYFNYEAQQDKSGLPNDRFSAERPEGSISTLTIQRTEQRDSAMYRCASSSQRTSGNNEQFFGPGTRLTVL.

V gene TRBV7-2 combines with J gene TRBJ1-1; perhaps TRBD1 as D (6 bases). V was shortened by 1 base and J by 3 bases, with 18 bases between the two germline ends. Germline V CDR1 and CDR2: SGHTA, FQGNSA. The CDR3 covers 17 residues. Here the CDR3 DNA reads TGTGCCAGCAGCTTAGGGTGGGGGGGGCGCAAGGACACTGAAGCTTTCTTT. Encoded protein: CASSLGWGGRKDTEAFF. The whole variable domain, remainder taken from reference TRBV7-2 and TRBJ1-1, is GAGVSQSPSNKVTEKGKDVELRCDPISGHTALYWYRQSLGQGLEFLIYFQGNSAPDKSGLPSDRFSAERTGGSVSTLTIQRTQQEDSAVYLCASSLGWGGRKDTEAFFGQGTRLTVV.

The chain carries TRBV21-1 and TRBJ2-7; the table calls TRBD1, which could not be checked here. TRBV21-1 counts as a pseudogene. The CDR3 consists of 14 residues. CDR3 nucleotides: TGTGCCAGCAGCAAGTTGGCAGATTCCTACGAGCAGTACTTC. This codes for CASSKLADSYEQYF.

The CDR3 coding sequence is TGCGCCAGCAGCCTAGCGGTGCAATACGAGCAGTACTTC. This translates into CASSLAVQYEQYF. The J gene is TRBJ2-7, the V gene TRBV5-1; 7 bases map to TRBD2. Germline loops: CDR1 SGHRS, CDR2 YFSETQ. The CDR3 runs to 13 residues. V shed 4 bases, J shed 4 bases, and the junction held 5 bases outside the gene matches.

This chain links TRBV21-1 with TRBJ1-5. TRBV21-1 is tagged as a pseudogene. The CDR3 covers 14 residues. The CDR3 is CAMGVASGGQPQHF. The CDR3 coding sequence is TGTGCCATGGGCGTGGCCTCGGGCGGGCAGCCCCAGCATTTT.

The J gene is TRBJ2-7, the V gene TRBV10-3; 8 bases line up with TRBD1. V was clipped by 4 bases and J by 3 bases; unmatched bases: 11. The CDR3 totals 16 residues. Germline assignment: CDR1 ENHRY and CDR2 SYGVKD. The CDR3 reads CAISGSSRGHSYEQYF. The DNA for the CDR3 is TGTGCCATCAGTGGGTCGTCCAGGGGGCACAGCTACGAGCAGTACTTC.